These 16 T cell receptor beta chains share one sample of origin, sequenced in a study of blood T cell repertoires in COVID-19. This table comes from immunoSEQ multiplex PCR, and its TCRdb copy is limited to in-frame clones, with some not included. The sample lists roughly 230,000 clones, about 90% occurring once. Sequences were obtained from peripheral blood. These receptors all stem from an older woman with COVID-19, enrolled during active disease.

This chain joins TRBV5-1 and TRBJ2-3; unclear D gene. Germline CDR1 SGHRS, CDR2 YFSETQ. CDR3 size: 15 residues. Trimming left V 2 bases short and J 1 base short, with 11 bases between. CDR3 loop: CASSLAGYGTDTQYF. The CDR3, as DNA: TGCGCCAGCAGCTTAGCAGGTTACGGCACAGATACGCAGTATTTT.

This chain links TRBV14 with TRBJ1-5, with TRBD1 as a possible D gene (5 bases). The CDR3 contains 13 residues. With 3 bases removed from V and 7 bases from J, the gap between germline ends came to 10 bases. Germline V lookup: CDR1 SGHDN, CDR2 FVKESK. The CDR3: CASSQGPSQPQHF. CDR3 sequence (DNA): TGTGCCAGCAGCCAGGGGCCGAGCCAGCCCCAGCATTTT. The full variable domain, with the rest looked up from reference TRBV14 and TRBJ1-5, is EAGVTQFPSHSVIEKGQTVTLRCDPISGHDNLYWYRRVMGKEIKFLLHFVKESKQDESGMPNNRFLAERTGGTYSTLKVQPAELEDSGVYFCASSQGPSQPQHFGDGTRLSIL.

The chain recombines TRBV2 with TRBJ1-5, with D tentatively TRBD1 (5 bases). The CDR3 loop spans 14 amino acids. Per germline, CDR1 SNHLY and CDR2 FYNNEI. V lost 7 bases and J 4 bases, leaving 14 bases between the germline ends. The CDR3 region is CASTIASGNQPQHF. CDR3 bases: TGTGCCAGCACCATCGCTTCAGGGAATCAGCCCCAGCATTTT.

V usage is TRBV7-8 and J usage is TRBJ2-2; TRBD2 is a possible D gene (6 bases). Trimming pared 0 bases from V and 5 bases from J, leaving 13 bases between. Germline CDR1 is SGHVS and CDR2 is FQNEAQ. This CDR3 contains 16 residues. CDR3 protein: CASSLAVMGGTGELFF. For the CDR3, the DNA is TGTGCCAGCAGCTTAGCGGTTATGGGGGGAACCGGGGAGCTGTTTTTT.

The V gene is TRBV6-5, the J gene TRBJ1-5, with 10 bases fitting TRBD1. Germline V lookup: CDR1 MNHEY, CDR2 SVGAGI. V trimming: 11 bases; J trimming: 4 bases; junction bases outside the gene matches: 5. The CDR3 has 13 residues. In DNA form, the CDR3 reads TGTGCCGCGGCGGGACAGGGGAATCAGCCCCAGCATTTT. Translation: CAAAGQGNQPQHF.

This CDR3 reads CASSLRGFNEKLFF. As DNA, the CDR3 is TGTGCCAGCAGCTTAAGAGGGTTTAATGAAAAACTGTTTTTT. The rearrangement links TRBV7-9 to TRBJ1-4; D gene unclear. Trimming removed 2 bases from V and 4 bases from J, with 8 bases in between. Germline-derived CDR1 and CDR2 are SEHNR and FQNEAQ (reference sequence). The CDR3 contains 14 residues. Together with reference TRBV7-9 and TRBJ1-4, the CDR3 gives the full variable domain: DTGVSQNPRHKITKRGQNVTFRCDPISEHNRLYWYRQTLGQGPEFLTYFQNEAQLEKSRLLSDRFSAERPKGSFSTLEIQRTEQGDSAMYLCASSLRGFNEKLFFGSGTQLSVL.

V gene TRBV7-8 combines with J gene TRBJ2-1, with 7 nucleotides matching TRBD2. V shed 1 base, J shed 6 bases, and the junction held 12 bases outside the gene matches. Germline V gene lookup returns CDR1 SGHVS and CDR2 FQNEAQ. There are 17 residues in the CDR3. DNA for the CDR3: TGTGCCAGCAGCTTAGGACGCTTCAGCGGGGTCTCCAATGAGCAGTTCTTC. This codes for CASSLGRFSGVSNEQFF.

V is TRBV27 and J is TRBJ1-4, with D tentatively TRBD1 (5 bases). Between the trimmed V and J ends, which lost 5 bases and 10 bases, there was a span of 17 bases. In germline, CDR1 is MNHEY, CDR2 SMNVEV (reference sequence). The CDR3 has 14 amino acids. CDR3 protein: CASSPPGLKGKLFF. CDR3 DNA sequence: TGTGCCAGCAGTCCTCCGGGACTAAAGGGAAAACTGTTTTTT.

The chain recombines TRBV4-3 with TRBJ1-6; a possible D gene is TRBD1 (6 bases). Germline V lookup: CDR1 LGHNA, CDR2 YSLEER. The CDR3 has 15 amino acids. Trimming cost V 0 bases and J 6 bases, with 9 bases left between them. The CDR3 bases are TGCGCCAGCAGCCAAGATGGCAGGGGTAATTCACCCCTCCACTTT. This sequence encodes CASSQDGRGNSPLHF.

The chain couples TRBV15 to TRBJ2-1; D may be TRBD2 (6 bases). CDR1 and CDR2 (germline): LNHNV, YYDKDF (reference sequence). This CDR3 contains 15 residues. Trimming removed 1 base from V and 1 base from J, with 8 bases in between. The CDR3 region is CATSRVGGSYNEQFF. The CDR3 bases are TGTGCCACCAGCAGAGTTGGGGGGTCCTACAATGAGCAGTTCTTC.

The CDR3 sequence: CSASRKQGYQPQHF. In DNA, the CDR3 is TGCAGTGCTAGTCGGAAACAGGGCTATCAGCCCCAGCATTTT. J is TRBJ1-5 and V is TRBV20-1; a possible D gene is TRBD1 (6 bases). The germline V gene encodes CDR1 DFQATT and CDR2 SNEGSKA (reference sequence). The CDR3 consists of 14 residues. V lost 3 bases to trimming and J lost 5 bases, with 14 bases between them.

This rearrangement joins TRBV7-8 to TRBJ2-7; no clear D gene. The CDR3 totals 16 residues. CDR1 and CDR2 (germline): SGHVS, FQNEAQ. Trimming shortened V by 4 bases and J by 3 bases, and 19 bases separated the two germline ends. The CDR3 is CASSSLLTPSRYEQYF. CDR3 bases: TGTGCCAGCAGCTCCCTATTGACACCCAGTCGCTACGAGCAGTACTTC.

V gene TRBV19 combines with J gene TRBJ1-4; D gene ambiguous. Trimming took off 3 bases at V and 5 bases at J, with 13 bases between the two ends. Per germline, CDR1 LNHDA and CDR2 SQIVND (reference sequence). The CDR3 is 15 amino acids. The CDR3 protein is CASSMEAASNEKLFF. CDR3 sequence (DNA): TGTGCCAGTAGTATGGAGGCAGCCAGCAATGAAAAACTGTTTTTT.

The genes are TRBV27 and TRBJ1-2; 10 bases are shared with TRBD1. CDR1 is MNHEY, CDR2 SMNVEV, per germline (reference sequence). V shed 5 bases and J 3 bases; nucleotides not matched to a gene: 18. The CDR3 loop spans 19 amino acids. CDR3 loop: CASSDNIPIRQGAYYGYTF. The CDR3, as DNA: TGTGCCAGCAGTGACAACATCCCGATCAGACAGGGGGCTTACTATGGCTACACCTTC.

This chain uses TRBV9 with TRBJ1-1; D is undetermined. The V gene lost 3 bases and the J gene lost 3 bases, with 9 bases spanning the gap. CDR3 length: 13 amino acids. Germline assignment: CDR1 SGDLS and CDR2 YYNGEE. The CDR3: CASSALRHTEAFF. The CDR3 bases are TGTGCCAGCAGCGCCTTGCGTCACACTGAAGCTTTCTTT.

V is TRBV3-1 (or the pseudogene TRBV3-2) and J is TRBJ2-5, with D possibly TRBD1 on 6 matching bases. The V and J ends lost 4 bases and 3 bases respectively, with 9 bases between them. The CDR3 covers 13 residues. The germline CDR1 and CDR2 sequences are LGHDT and YNNKEL (reference sequence). The CDR3 spells CASSPSGEETQYF. The DNA for the CDR3 is TGTGCCAGCAGCCCCTCAGGGGAAGAGACCCAGTACTTC.